Listed below are T cell receptor beta chains from one sample, sequenced in a study of cytomegalovirus exposure and HLA in healthy donors. The table came from immunoSEQ multiplex PCR; TCRdb's copy has only in-frame clones and leaves some out. The sample yields under 150,000 clones, 60% to 70% seen once. The sample consisted of PBMCs. These receptors were obtained from a woman aged 40 to 50 in good health and CMV-seropositive. Both conserved end residues are part of each CDR3. D genes are given only for firm matches. Rows give clone size only sometimes, using once, few, many, or a class for an expanded clone.

CDR3	DNA	D	V	J	size
CASRPSGSYEQYF	TGTGCCAGCAGGCCTAGCGGGAGTTACGAGCAGTACTTC	TRBD2	TRBV11-2	TRBJ2-7	.
CASSKEGQGATEAFF	TGTGCCAGCAGCAAAGAGGGACAGGGGGCCACTGAAGCTTTCTTT	TRBD1	TRBV6-5	TRBJ1-1	.
CASSYSGRAGDEQFF	TGTGCCAGCAGCTATAGCGGGAGGGCCGGCGATGAGCAGTTCTTC	TRBD2	TRBV9	TRBJ2-1	few
CASRGTVSSYEQYF	TGTGCCAGCAGGGGGACAGTCTCCTCCTACGAGCAGTACTTC	TRBD1	TRBV2	TRBJ2-7	once
CASRDGGVGEQYF	TGTGCCAGCAGGGACGGGGGGGTAGGCGAGCAGTACTTC	TRBD2	TRBV7-9	TRBJ2-7	.
CASSPTGGGNEKLFF	TGTGCCAGCAGTCCCACCGGGGGGGGCAATGAAAAACTGTTTTTT	.	TRBV25-1	TRBJ1-4	.
CASTSGAGLIDSGANVLTF	TGTGCCAGCACCTCAGGGGCAGGCCTTATCGACTCTGGGGCCAACGTCCTGACTTTC	.	TRBV2	TRBJ2-6	.
CASSMERGYNQPQHF	TGTGCCAGTAGTATGGAACGGGGGTACAATCAGCCCCAGCATTTT	.	TRBV19	TRBJ1-5	.
CASSPTGGGEKLFF	TGTGCCAGCAGTCCTACAGGGGGTGGAGAAAAACTGTTTTTT	TRBD1	TRBV9	TRBJ1-4	few
CATRRGQLNEKLFF	TGTGCCACCAGAAGAGGACAGCTTAATGAAAAACTGTTTTTT	.	TRBV15	TRBJ1-4	.
CASSMTGATYEQYF	TGTGCCAGCAGTATGACAGGGGCCACCTACGAGCAGTACTTC	TRBD1	TRBV6-5	TRBJ2-7	.
CASSSRQNTDTQYF	TGTGCCAGCAGTTCGCGACAGAACACAGATACGCAGTATTTT	.	TRBV6-5	TRBJ2-3	.
CASSQGIDRVNTEAFF	TGTGCCAGCAGCCAGGGAATAGACAGGGTGAACACTGAAGCTTTCTTT	TRBD1	TRBV14	TRBJ1-1	.
CASSASGQPYEQYF	TGTGCCAGCAGCGCCTCGGGACAACCCTACGAGCAGTACTTC	.	TRBV9	TRBJ2-7	.
CASSTDRGPEQYF	TGTGCCAGCAGCACGGACAGGGGGCCTGAGCAGTACTTC	TRBD1	TRBV9	TRBJ2-7	.
CASSLDRLLTGELFF	TGTGCCAGCAGCCTAGACAGGTTGCTGACCGGGGAGCTGTTTTTT	.	TRBV27	TRBJ2-2	.
CASSTGLDFYEQYF	TGTGCCAGCAGCACTGGACTAGACTTCTACGAGCAGTACTTC	TRBD2	TRBV7-9	TRBJ2-7	.
CASSFGTTSTDTQYF	TGTGCCAGCAGCTTCGGGACAACTAGCACAGATACGCAGTATTTT	.	TRBV7-2	TRBJ2-3	.
CASSRTSGRANEQFF	TGTGCCAGCAGTAGGACTAGCGGGAGGGCCAATGAGCAGTTCTTC	TRBD2	TRBV2	TRBJ2-1	.
CASSGDPEGTEAFF	TGTGCCAGCAGCGGTGACCCGGAGGGGACTGAAGCTTTCTTT	.	TRBV9	TRBJ1-1	.
CASSPATEIISPLHF	TGTGCCAGCTCACCCGCGACAGAGATCATTTCACCCCTCCACTTT	.	TRBV18	TRBJ1-6	.
CASSPWEHSGNEQYF	TGTGCCAGCAGCCCGTGGGAGCACTCGGGGAACGAGCAGTACTTC	.	TRBV11-2	TRBJ2-7	few
CSVHWGVNTEAFF	TGCAGCGTGCATTGGGGGGTGAACACTGAAGCTTTCTTT	.	TRBV29-1	TRBJ1-1	few
CASSLSSGIDTQYF	TGTGCCAGCAGCTTATCTAGCGGGATTGATACGCAGTATTTT	TRBD2	TRBV7-9	TRBJ2-3	.
CASSFSGPTYEQYF	TGTGCCAGCAGTTTTAGCGGGCCTACCTACGAGCAGTACTTC	TRBD2	TRBV27	TRBJ2-7	.
CASRGGNSLRSNQPQHF	TGTGCCAGCAGGGGGGGGAACAGCCTAAGGAGCAATCAGCCCCAGCATTTT	.	TRBV2	TRBJ1-5	.
CASTQVRGEQFF	TGTGCCAGCACGCAGGTCCGGGGGGAGCAGTTCTTC	.	TRBV6-1	TRBJ2-1	.
CASSLAPSGNNEQFF	TGTGCCAGCAGCTTGGCTCCTAGCGGGAACAATGAGCAGTTCTTC	TRBD2	TRBV5-6	TRBJ2-1	.